Presented here are 32 T cell receptor beta chains from one specimen sequenced in a study of prognosis after radiotherapy for stage I lung cancer. The authors amplified TCR beta CDR3 from genomic DNA using two-round multiplex PCR. Each TRBV and TRBJ gene had its own primer in the first PCR round. TCRdb re-called the multiplex PCR reads with MiXCR, one entry per CDR3 protein. The sample lists roughly 9,000 distinct CDR3 sequences, 62% occurring once. Here the sequenced sample was PBMCs, taken before or after stereotactic body radiation therapy (not recorded which). The receptor set was obtained from a donor aged 50 or older with non-small cell lung cancer.

The rearrangement joins TRBV5-1 to TRBJ2-1; 12 bases match TRBD2. CDR1 and CDR2 from the germline V gene are SGHRS and YFSETQ. The CDR3 sequence is 15 residues long. V trimming: 4 bases; J trimming: 8 bases; junction bases outside the gene matches: 7. For the CDR3, the DNA is TGCGCCAGCAGCCCCGGACTAGCGGGAACCGATGAGCAGTTCTTC. Translated, it gives CASSPGLAGTDEQFF.

This clonotype appeared a few times. The chain combines TRBV28 with TRBJ1-6, with 8 bases aligning to TRBD1. Germline CDR1 reads MDHEN; CDR2 reads SYDVKM. V trimming: 3 bases; J trimming: 10 bases; junction bases outside the gene matches: 5. This CDR3 is built from 14 residues. Here the CDR3 DNA reads TGTGCCAGCAGTTTGTACGACAGGGGATCACCCCTCCACTTT. As protein: CASSLYDRGSPLHF.

This clonotype is termed large. The genes are TRBV20-1 and TRBJ1-1, with D maybe TRBD1 (6 bases). The germline V gene encodes CDR1 DFQATT and CDR2 SNEGSKA (reference sequence). This CDR3 is 17 amino acids long. V was clipped by 2 bases and J by 5 bases, with 24 bases between them. Written as DNA, the CDR3 is TGCAGTGCTAGACCCTCGGTACAGGGCGGGGAGTGGACTGAAGCTTTCTTT. The encoded protein is CSARPSVQGGEWTEAFF.

This clonotype rates as medium-sized. J is TRBJ2-7 and V is TRBV11-2; no firm D call. This CDR3 is built from 14 residues. Germline V gives CDR1 SGHAT, CDR2 FQNNGV. Between the trimmed V and J ends, which lost 3 bases and 2 bases, there was a span of 11 bases. DNA of the CDR3: TGTGCCAGCAGCTTCCCGCTAGAACCCTACGAGCAGTACTTC. It is translated as CASSFPLEPYEQYF. Full variable domain (missing parts from reference TRBV11-2 and TRBJ2-7): EAGVAQSPRYKIIEKRQSVAFWCNPISGHATLYWYQQILGQGPKLLIQFQNNGVVDDSQLPKDRFSAERLKGVDSTLKIQPAKLEDSAVYLCASSFPLEPYEQYFGPGTRLTVT.

This clonotype was seen repeatedly, ten times or more. J is TRBJ1-1 and V is TRBV18, with D perhaps matching TRBD1 (6 bases). The V and J ends lost 2 bases and 7 bases respectively, with 11 bases between them. The CDR3 has 13 amino acids. Germline CDR1 KGHSH, CDR2 LQKENI. CDR3 bases: TGTGCCAGCTCACCAACAGGGTGGGGTGAAGCTTTCTTT. This gives the protein CASSPTGWGEAFF.

To note about this clonotype: It is likely a read error: a sequence one base away is far more abundant. This CDR3 reads CASSSRTSGGEQYF. CDR3 in DNA: TGTGCCAGCAGTTCCCGGACCTCCGGGGGCGAGCAGTACTTC. The rearrangement joins TRBV6-8 to TRBJ2-7, with D possibly being TRBD2 (6 bases). The CDR3 length is 14 residues. The V gene lost 4 bases and the J gene lost 6 bases, with 16 bases spanning the gap. Per the germline V gene, CDR1 is MNHGY and CDR2 is SAAAGT.

This clonotype was observed many times. This sequence joins TRBV4-2 and TRBJ2-3; TRBD1 or TRBD2 may be the D gene (5 bases each). V was shortened by 1 base and J by 1 base, with 12 bases between the two germline ends. CDR1 LGHNA and CDR2 YNFKEQ come from the germline V gene. CDR3 length: 16 residues. The CDR3 nucleotides are TGTGCCAGCAGCCAAGGGGGGACGGCCCGCACAGATACGCAGTATTTT. Translating it yields CASSQGGTARTDTQYF.

This clonotype is medium-sized (0.01 to 0.1%) within its sample. The V gene is TRBV20-1, the J gene TRBJ1-1; 8 nucleotides agree with TRBD1. J was trimmed by 3 bases and V by 6 bases; bases with no gene match: 9. Germline lookup yields CDR1 DFQATT and CDR2 SNEGSKA (reference sequence). This CDR3 is 14 amino acids long. The CDR3 reads CSARKGQGHTEAFF. The CDR3 DNA is TGCAGTGCCAGAAAAGGACAGGGCCACACTGAAGCTTTCTTT.

The chain joins TRBV5-5 to TRBJ2-7; possible D gene TRBD1, 6 bases. V was cut by 1 base and J by 2 bases, with 10 bases left in between. Germline V gene sequence: CDR1 SGHKS, CDR2 YYEKEE (reference sequence). CDR3 size: 14 residues. CDR3 residues: CASSLFGGPYEQYF. In DNA, the CDR3 is TGTGCCAGCAGCTTGTTTGGGGGCCCCTACGAGCAGTACTTC.

As to this clonotype: This likely stems from a read error, as it lies one base from a far larger clone. This chain connects TRBV29-1 to TRBJ2-7; TRBD1 matches 8 bases. The J call may be wrong; the DNA end is better matched by TRBJ2-4. The CDR3 has 16 residues. Looked up from germline, CDR1 is SQVTM and CDR2 is ANQGSEA. CDR3 sequence: CSVGQGSSSVKNIQYF. For the CDR3, the DNA is TGCAGCGTTGGACAGGGGTCGTCTTCTGTCAAAAACATTCAGTACTTC.

By share of the sample, this clonotype is medium-sized. The chain joins TRBV10-3 to TRBJ1-3, with D uncertain. With 0 bases removed from V and 1 base from J, the gap between germline ends came to 7 bases. CDR1 is ENHRY and CDR2 is SYGVKD in the germline V gene. This CDR3 is 15 amino acids long. The CDR3 sequence is CAISESAGSGNTIYF. CDR3 DNA: TGTGCCATCAGTGAGTCGGCCGGGTCTGGAAACACCATATATTTT.

The J gene is TRBJ2-2, the V gene TRBV20-1; 10 bases match TRBD2. V shed 3 bases and J 10 bases; nucleotides not matched to a gene: 11. The germline gives CDR1 DFQATT, CDR2 SNEGSKA (reference sequence). This CDR3 has 15 residues. The CDR3 loop reads CSARFLAGGTEELFF. CDR3 bases: TGCAGTGCTAGGTTCTTAGCGGGGGGCACAGAGGAGCTGTTTTTT.

This clonotype was recorded many times. V gene TRBV20-1 combines with J gene TRBJ2-4, with D uncertain. V lost 6 bases and J lost 0, with 9 bases in between. Germline CDR1 DFQATT, CDR2 SNEGSKA (reference sequence). CDR3 length: 13 amino acids. The CDR3 here is CSAGELAKNIQYF. As DNA, the CDR3 is TGCAGTGCGGGTGAACTAGCCAAAAACATTCAGTACTTC.

The rearrangement uses TRBV9 and TRBJ2-1; perhaps TRBD2 as D (6 bases). Trimming took 4 bases from V and 1 from J, leaving 12 bases between them. The CDR3 totals 15 residues. The V gene's germline CDR1 is SGDLS and CDR2 YYNGEE. The CDR3 loop reads CASSPSGQSYNEQFF. The CDR3 nucleotides are TGTGCCAGCAGCCCAAGCGGGCAGTCCTACAATGAGCAGTTCTTC.

The CDR3 loop reads CASSDRLAGGIAGELFF. The CDR3 region has the DNA TGTGCCAGCAGTGATAGATTGGCGGGGGGGATTGCCGGGGAGCTGTTTTTT. This sequence joins TRBV6-1 and TRBJ2-2; 9 bases are shared with TRBD2. CDR3 length: 17 residues. V lost 3 bases to trimming and J lost 6 bases; unmatched junction nucleotides: 11. Germline CDR1 is MNHNS and CDR2 is SASEGT.

This clonotype was seen just once. This chain links TRBV28 with TRBJ1-2; D is perhaps TRBD1 (5 bases). Germline V gene lookup returns CDR1 MDHEN and CDR2 SYDVKM. This CDR3 region has 13 residues. V lost 6 bases and J 3 bases, leaving 11 bases between the germline ends. CDR3 loop: CASRLGGDYGYTF. Here the CDR3 DNA reads TGTGCCAGCAGGCTCGGGGGGGACTATGGCTACACCTTC.

The V gene is TRBV18, the J gene TRBJ2-1; 10 bases map to TRBD2. This CDR3 has 17 residues. Per germline, CDR1 KGHSH and CDR2 LQKENI. Trimming cost V 3 bases and J 10 bases; bases outside gene matches: 15. The CDR3 nucleotides read TGTGCCAGCTCACCTACGTCATCAGCGGGAGGGCAATCAGAGCAGTTCTTC. This sequence encodes CASSPTSSAGGQSEQFF.

Of note for this clonotype: At one end the junction does not follow the germline gene, possibly because of a read error. V is TRBV6-2 or TRBV6-3 and J is TRBJ2-3; 9 bases map to TRBD2. The CDR3 has 14 amino acids. Germline CDR1 and CDR2: MNHEY and SVGEGT. The CDR3 nucleotides are TGTTCCAGCAGTGAGCGGGAGGTGTCAGATACACAGTATTTT. Translated: CSSSEREVSDTQYF.

Note on this clonotype: A read error is the likely source, as a far larger clone sits one nucleotide away. This chain uses TRBV19 with TRBJ2-7, with 8 bases matching TRBD1. The end of the DNA fits TRBJ2-5 better, so the J call may be wrong. The CDR3 extends over 15 amino acids. Germline-derived CDR1 and CDR2 are LNHDA and SQIVND (reference sequence). CDR3 residues: CASNDTRQGQETQYF. The CDR3 nucleotides read TGTGCCAGCAACGATACGAGACAGGGGCAAGAGACCCAGTACTTC.

By share of the sample, this clonotype is medium-sized. The rearrangement uses TRBV19 and TRBJ1-2; D not certain. Trimming took 1 base from V and 0 from J, leaving 9 bases between them. CDR3 size: 15 residues. Germline V gives CDR1 LNHDA, CDR2 SQIVND (reference sequence). The CDR3 DNA sequence: TGTGCCAGTAGTATAGGACGGTCGACTAACTATGGCTACACCTTC. It codes for CASSIGRSTNYGYTF.

About this clonotype itself: A far larger clone differs by one base, so this is likely a read error. The gene calls are TRBV6-4 and TRBJ2-3; 7 positions agree with TRBD1. V dropped 5 bases and J dropped 4; count of bases not matched to a gene: 12. Germline CDR1 and CDR2: MRHNA and SNTAGT. The CDR3 consists of 16 residues. CDR3 amino acids: CASSLLTGRSADTQYF. In DNA form, the CDR3 reads TGTGCCAGCAGTCTCCTGACAGGGCGCTCCGCAGATACGCAGTATTTT.

The chain has TRBV7-9 and TRBJ1-6, with a tentative D call TRBD1 (5 bases). Germline V CDR1 and CDR2: SEHNR, FQNEAQ (reference sequence). Between the trimmed V and J ends, which lost 1 base and 7 bases, there was a span of 11 bases. The CDR3 totals 15 residues. CDR3 in DNA: TGTGCCAGCAGCTTAGATAGGGGCATAAATTCACCCCTCCACTTT. This translates into CASSLDRGINSPLHF.

In its sample, this clonotype is medium-sized. The gene calls are TRBV7-3 and TRBJ2-3; D is ambiguous. CDR1 is SGHTA, CDR2 FQGTGA, per germline. This CDR3 contains 14 residues. V shed 5 bases and J shed 0 bases, with 9 bases lying between them. The CDR3 region has the DNA TGTGCCAGCAGCCCCCGATCCAGCACAGATACGCAGTATTTT. It codes for CASSPRSSTDTQYF.

Concerning this clonotype itself: Germline is not matched at one junction end, which may reflect a read error. The chain recombines TRBV6-2 or TRBV6-3 with TRBJ1-5, with D perhaps matching TRBD1 (5 bases). The CDR3 is made up of 17 amino acids. Germline CDR1 reads MNHEY; CDR2 reads SVGEGT. The CDR3 DNA is TGTGTCAGCAGTTCGGTCGGGGGGTCGGATATGGCGTGTCCCCAGCATTTT. This gives the protein CVSSSVGGSDMACPQHF.

The chain combines TRBV7-3 with TRBJ2-7; D may correspond to TRBD1 or TRBD2 (5 bases each). Trimming stripped 5 bases from V and 3 bases from J, with 17 bases between. The CDR3 contains 15 residues. Looked up from germline, CDR1 is SGHTA and CDR2 is FQGTGA. This CDR3 is CASSPQGTGGYEQYF. The CDR3 coding sequence is TGTGCCAGCAGCCCGCAGGGAACTGGGGGCTACGAGCAGTACTTC. Looking up the rest from reference TRBV7-3 and TRBJ2-7 gives the full variable domain: GAGVSQTPSNKVTEKGKYVELRCDPISGHTALYWYRQSLGQGPEFLIYFQGTGAADDSGLPNDRFFAVRPEGSVSTLKIQRTERGDSAVYLCASSPQGTGGYEQYFGPGTRLTVT.

The chain joins TRBV28 to TRBJ2-7, with 8 bases that match TRBD1. J lost 3 bases, V lost 6 bases, and 7 bases had no gene match. Germline V gene lookup returns CDR1 MDHEN and CDR2 SYDVKM. This CDR3 spans 14 amino acids. The CDR3 DNA follows: TGTGCCAGCAGAGGACAGGGTAAACTCTACGAGCAGTACTTC. This gives the protein CASRGQGKLYEQYF.

V is TRBV11-2 and J is TRBJ1-2; 8 bases line up with TRBD1. The V and J ends lost 3 bases and 3 bases, in that order; junction bases with no gene match: 3. The germline V gene has CDR1 SGHAT and CDR2 FQNNGV. The CDR3 has 14 residues. DNA of the CDR3: TGTGCCAGCAGCTTTGACAGGGGAGACTATGGCTACACCTTC. Protein sequence: CASSFDRGDYGYTF.

Regarding this clonotype: A clone one base away is much larger, so this may be a read error. The chain joins TRBV12-3 or TRBV12-4 to TRBJ1-2; D gene uncertain. V was cut by 4 bases and J by 4 bases, with 7 bases left in between. The CDR3 has 12 amino acids. The DNA for the CDR3 is TGTGCCAGCAGTTCTTGGACCTATGGCTACACCTTC. Translation gives CASSSWTYGYTF.

There are a few counts of this clonotype. Given a far larger clone just one base away, this is likely a sequencing read error. The chain carries TRBV6-1 and TRBJ2-1, with D unclear. The ends were cut back, 7 bases at V and 4 bases at J, with 8 bases in the middle. The CDR3 is made up of 12 amino acids. Germline lookup yields CDR1 MNHNS and CDR2 SASEGT. Written as DNA, the CDR3 is TGTGCCAGCAAGGCGGTATACAATGAGCAGTTCTTC. Its protein is CASKAVYNEQFF.

Judged by abundance, this clonotype is medium-sized. The chain has TRBV28 and TRBJ2-7; the match to TRBD2 covers 11 bases. The CDR3 is made up of 16 amino acids. Germline CDR1 and CDR2: MDHEN and SYDVKM. The V and J ends lost 8 bases and 3 bases, in that order; junction bases with no gene match: 12. The CDR3 sequence is CASGSPTSGRIYEQYF. The DNA for the CDR3 is TGTGCCAGCGGCTCACCCACTAGCGGGAGAATCTACGAGCAGTACTTC.

This clonotype was counted between two and nine times. This likely came from a read error, as a far larger clone is one base away. The J gene is TRBJ2-1, the V gene TRBV7-9, with 9 bases lining up with TRBD2. This CDR3 comprises 16 residues. CDR1 is SEHNR and CDR2 is FQNEAQ in the germline V gene (reference sequence). The J segment lost 2 bases and the V segment lost 6 bases, leaving 8 bases of the junction unmatched. The CDR3 DNA is TGTGCCAGCAGATCGCCGACTAGCGGCACCTACAATGAGCAGTTCTTC. Its protein product is CASRSPTSGTYNEQFF.

The rearrangement joins TRBV11-2 to TRBJ2-1; D unclear. This CDR3 spans 14 amino acids. The V end was cut by 5 bases, the J end by 4 bases, with 12 bases between. Germline-derived CDR1 and CDR2 are SGHAT and FQNNGV. The CDR3 loop reads CASSPRSGYNEQFF. The CDR3 DNA reads as TGTGCCAGCAGCCCCCGGTCCGGTTACAATGAGCAGTTCTTC. Full variable domain (rest looked up from reference TRBV11-2 and TRBJ2-1): EAGVAQSPRYKIIEKRQSVAFWCNPISGHATLYWYQQILGQGPKLLIQFQNNGVVDDSQLPKDRFSAERLKGVDSTLKIQPAKLEDSAVYLCASSPRSGYNEQFFGPGTRLTVL.